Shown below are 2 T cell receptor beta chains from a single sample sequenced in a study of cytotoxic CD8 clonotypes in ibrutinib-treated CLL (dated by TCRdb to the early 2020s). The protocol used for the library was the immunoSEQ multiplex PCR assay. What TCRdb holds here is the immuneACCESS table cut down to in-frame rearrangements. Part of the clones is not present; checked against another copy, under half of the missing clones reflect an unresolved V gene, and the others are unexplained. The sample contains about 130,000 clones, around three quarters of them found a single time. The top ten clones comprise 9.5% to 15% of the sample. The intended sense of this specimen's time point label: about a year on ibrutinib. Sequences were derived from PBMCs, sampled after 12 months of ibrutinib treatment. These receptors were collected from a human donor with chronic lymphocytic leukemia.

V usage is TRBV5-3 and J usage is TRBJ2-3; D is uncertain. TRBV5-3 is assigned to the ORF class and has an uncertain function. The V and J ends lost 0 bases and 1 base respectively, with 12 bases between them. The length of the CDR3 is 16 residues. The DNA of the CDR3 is TGTGCCAGAAGCTTGGAATGGGAAAAGGGCACAGATACGCAGTATTTT. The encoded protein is CARSLEWEKGTDTQYF.

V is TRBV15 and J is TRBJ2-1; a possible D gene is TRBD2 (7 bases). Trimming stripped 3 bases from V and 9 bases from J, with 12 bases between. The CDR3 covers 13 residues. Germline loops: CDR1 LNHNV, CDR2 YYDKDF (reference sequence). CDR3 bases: TGTGCCACCAGCAGGAGGGGGGGGACTGAGCAGTTCTTC. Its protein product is CATSRRGGTEQFF. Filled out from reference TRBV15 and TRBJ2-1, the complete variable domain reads DAMVIQNPRYQVTQFGKPVTLSCSQTLNHNVMYWYQQKSSQAPKLLFHYYDKDFNNEADTPDNFQSRRPNTSFCFLDIRSPGLGDTAMYLCATSRRGGTEQFFGPGTRLTVL.